Included here is one TCR beta chain sequence, with context. Its target is unknown. This record comes from a study of blood T cells in healthy people across ages. Whole-study findings and limits: Bulk PBMC profiling left naive and antigen-experienced comparisons inconclusive.

The second PCR ran about 6 to 11 cycles with a sample-barcoded 5' primer and J-beta primers. A single record per CDR3 protein comes from TCRdb applying MiXCR to the 5' RACE reads. Of approximately 940,000 distinct CDR3 sequences detected, 40% to 60% appear once; the ten largest clones hold 13%. This CDR3 region has 14 residues. V was clipped by 0 bases and J by 8 bases, with 14 bases between them. Germline CDR1 reads LGHNA; CDR2 reads YSLEER. Sequences were obtained from blood. The TCR comes from a young man in good health. The gene calls are TRBV4-3 and TRBJ2-7; a weak D match, TRBD1 (6 bases). As DNA, the CDR3 is TGCGCCAGCAGCCAAGAAAACGAGAGGGGGAAGCAGTACTTC. This codes for CASSQENERGKQYF.